This T cell receptor (beta chain) was sequenced for a study of blood T cell repertoires in COVID-19. The authors' processing: Reference gene primer amplification in the assay estimated nucleated cell counts. The repertoire was sequenced with immunoSEQ multiplex PCR; TCRdb's copy has only in-frame clones and lacks some. Clone size and the V and J calls come from that table; the DNA yielded D and trimming. The sample lists roughly 210,000 clones; 88% were seen once. With V trimmed by 4 bases and J by 4 bases, 5 bases remained unmatched. The germline CDR1 and CDR2 sequences are SGHTA and FQGNSA. The CDR3 has 14 amino acids.

This receptor was obtained from a man aged 65 to 85 with acute or convalescent COVID-19. The chain has TRBV7-2 and TRBJ2-7; TRBD1 matches at 9 bases. Sequenced sample: peripheral blood. CDR3 DNA sequence: TGTGCCAGCAGCTCCGGGACAGGGTGGTACGAGCAGTACTTC. Its protein is CASSSGTGWYEQYF.